This TCR beta chain was sequenced in a study of blood T cell dynamics during melanoma immunotherapy. Germline V CDR1 and CDR2: SNHLY, FYNNEI. The V end was cut by 4 bases, the J end by 5 bases, with 14 bases between. The CDR3 spans 15 residues. Study findings and constraints: It remained unknown if the driving T cell clones were melanoma-specific.

Repertoires were generated with immunoSEQ multiplex PCR, while TCRdb's copy carries only in-frame clones and drops some. The table shows about 10,000 clones, with roughly 90% occurring only once. In regard to this clone: Antigen specificity is unknown.

As for time point: pre-treatment baseline. Blood was drawn before treatment and at week 3 after checkpoint blockade. Disease control meant complete response, partial response or stable disease at 12 weeks. Prior systemic cancer therapy, immunosuppressant use and other active malignancies excluded patients. Sequenced material: blood, taken from a patient treated with checkpoint blockade. The clonotype was recovered from a human donor with melanoma. J is TRBJ2-2 and V is TRBV2; no clear D. This CDR3 reads CASSGQESRTGELFF. Here the CDR3 DNA reads TGTGCCAGCAGTGGACAAGAATCGAGGACCGGGGAGCTGTTTTTT.